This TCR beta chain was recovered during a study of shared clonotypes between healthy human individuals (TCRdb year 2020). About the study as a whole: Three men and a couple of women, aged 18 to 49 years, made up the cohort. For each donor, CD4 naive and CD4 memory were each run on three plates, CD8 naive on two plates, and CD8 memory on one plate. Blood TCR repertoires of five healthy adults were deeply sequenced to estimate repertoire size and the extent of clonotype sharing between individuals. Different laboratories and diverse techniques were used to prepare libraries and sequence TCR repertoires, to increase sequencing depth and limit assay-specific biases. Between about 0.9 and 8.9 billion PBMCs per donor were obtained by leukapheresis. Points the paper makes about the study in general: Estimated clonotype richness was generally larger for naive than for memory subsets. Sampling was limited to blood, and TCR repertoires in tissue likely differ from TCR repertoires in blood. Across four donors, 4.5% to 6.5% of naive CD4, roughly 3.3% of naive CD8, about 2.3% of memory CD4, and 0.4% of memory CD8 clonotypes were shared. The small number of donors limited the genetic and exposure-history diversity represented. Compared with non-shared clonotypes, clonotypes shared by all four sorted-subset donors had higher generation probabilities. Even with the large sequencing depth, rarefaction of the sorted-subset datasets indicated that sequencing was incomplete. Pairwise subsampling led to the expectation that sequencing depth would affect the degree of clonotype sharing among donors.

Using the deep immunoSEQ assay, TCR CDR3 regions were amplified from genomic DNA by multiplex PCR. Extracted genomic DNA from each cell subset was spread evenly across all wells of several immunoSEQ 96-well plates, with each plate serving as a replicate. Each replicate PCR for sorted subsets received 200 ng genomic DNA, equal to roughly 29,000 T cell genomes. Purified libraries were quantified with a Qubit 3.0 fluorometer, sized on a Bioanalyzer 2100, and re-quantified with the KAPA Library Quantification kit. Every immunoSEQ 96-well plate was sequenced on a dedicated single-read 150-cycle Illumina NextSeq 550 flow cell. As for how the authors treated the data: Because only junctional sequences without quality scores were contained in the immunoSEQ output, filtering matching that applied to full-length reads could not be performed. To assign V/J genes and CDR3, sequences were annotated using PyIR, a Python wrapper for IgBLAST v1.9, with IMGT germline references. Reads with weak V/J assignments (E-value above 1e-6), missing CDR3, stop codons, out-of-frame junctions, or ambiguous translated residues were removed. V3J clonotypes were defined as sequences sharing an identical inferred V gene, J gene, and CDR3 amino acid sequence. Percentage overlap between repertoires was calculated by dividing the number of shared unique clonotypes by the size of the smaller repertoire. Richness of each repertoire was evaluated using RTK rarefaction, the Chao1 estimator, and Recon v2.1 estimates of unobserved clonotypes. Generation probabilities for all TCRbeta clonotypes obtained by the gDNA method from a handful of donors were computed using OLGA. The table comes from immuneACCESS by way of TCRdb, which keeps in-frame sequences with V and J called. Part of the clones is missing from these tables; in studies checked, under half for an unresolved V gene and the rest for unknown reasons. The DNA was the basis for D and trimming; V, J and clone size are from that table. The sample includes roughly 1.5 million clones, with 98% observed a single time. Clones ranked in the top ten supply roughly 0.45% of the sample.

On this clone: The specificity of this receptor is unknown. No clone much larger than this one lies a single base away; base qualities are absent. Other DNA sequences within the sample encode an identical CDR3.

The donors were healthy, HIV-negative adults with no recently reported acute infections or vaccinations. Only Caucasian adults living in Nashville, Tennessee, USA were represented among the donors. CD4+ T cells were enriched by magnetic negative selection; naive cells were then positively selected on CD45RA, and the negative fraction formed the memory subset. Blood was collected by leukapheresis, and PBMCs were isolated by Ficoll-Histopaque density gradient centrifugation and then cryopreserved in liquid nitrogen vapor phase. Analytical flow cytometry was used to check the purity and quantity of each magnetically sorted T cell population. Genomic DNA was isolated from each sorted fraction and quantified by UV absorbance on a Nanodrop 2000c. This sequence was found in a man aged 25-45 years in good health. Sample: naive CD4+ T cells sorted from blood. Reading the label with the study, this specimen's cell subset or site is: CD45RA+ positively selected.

DNA sequence: TGTGCCAGCAGCTTGGTGTCAGCGAACACCGGGGAGCTGTTTTTT. This codes for CASSLVSANTGELFF. The rearrangement combines TRBV5-4 with TRBJ2-2; too little of a D gene remains to name it. V loses 0 bases of germline sequence and J loses 0 bases, and the interval between the two ends is 6 bases. The CDR3 sequence holds 15 residues, the cysteine and phenylalanine included. Only the CDR3 region is kept as DNA, spanning 45 bases read in frame from base 1. The germline V gene encodes CDR1 SGHNT and CDR2 YYREEE (reference sequence).